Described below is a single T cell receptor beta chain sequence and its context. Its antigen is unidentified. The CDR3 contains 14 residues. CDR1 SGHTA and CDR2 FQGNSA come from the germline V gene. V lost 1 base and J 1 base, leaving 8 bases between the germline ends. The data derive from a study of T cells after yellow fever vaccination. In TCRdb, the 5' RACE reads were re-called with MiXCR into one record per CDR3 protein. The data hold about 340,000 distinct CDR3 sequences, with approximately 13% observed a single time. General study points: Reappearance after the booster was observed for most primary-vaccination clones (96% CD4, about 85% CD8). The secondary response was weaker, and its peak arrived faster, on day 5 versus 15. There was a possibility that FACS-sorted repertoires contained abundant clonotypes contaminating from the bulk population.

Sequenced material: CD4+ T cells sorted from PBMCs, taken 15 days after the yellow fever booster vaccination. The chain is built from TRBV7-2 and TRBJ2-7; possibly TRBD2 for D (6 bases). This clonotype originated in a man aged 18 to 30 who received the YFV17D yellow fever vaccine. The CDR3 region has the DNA TGTGCCAGCAGCTTAGGGCGGGGTTCCTACGAGCAGTACTTC. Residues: CASSLGRGSYEQYF.